A selection of T cell receptor beta chains follows, all from one sample in a study of patients and donors after allogeneic stem cell transplantation. In TCRdb, the RT-PCR reads were re-called with MiXCR into one record per CDR3 protein. Found here are 150,000 to 250,000 distinct CDR3 sequences, 41% of them singletons; the top ten hold 33%. The specimen sequenced was blood, either unsorted or a sorted T cell fraction (not recorded which). The receptors derive from a human donor who was either an allogeneic HSCT recipient or a stem cell or donor lymphocyte infusion donor (not recorded which). It is not recorded whose cells these are; they may come from a transplant donor. Both conserved end residues are part of each CDR3. The order of the fields is V gene, D gene, clone size, J gene, CDR3 protein, CDR3 DNA. D genes are given only for firm matches. The size field is filled for only some rows; it gives once, few, many or a size class.

TRBV4-3	TRBD1	few	TRBJ1-1	CASSRTGQPREAFF	TGCGCCAGCAGCCGCACGGGACAGCCAAGGGAAGCTTTCTTT
TRBV7-2	NA	NA	TRBJ1-1	CASSLRGRRSGTEAFF	TGTGCCAGCAGCTTAAGGGGGAGGAGATCGGGGACTGAAGCTTTCTTT
TRBV7-8	NA	NA	TRBJ1-4	CASSLSEIPSQVEKLFF	TGTGCCAGCAGCTTATCAGAAATCCCGTCACAAGTCGAAAAACTGTTTTTT
TRBV4-2	TRBD2	NA	TRBJ2-7	CASSHPSNEIAGALSSSYEQYF	TGTGCCAGCAGCCACCCAAGTAATGAGATAGCGGGAGCCCTCTCGTCCTCCTACGAGCAGTACTTC
TRBV30	NA	NA	TRBJ1-2	CAWSSGQYGYTF	TGTGCCTGGAGCTCAGGACAGTATGGCTACACCTTC
TRBV28	NA	NA	TRBJ2-7	CASRPGTEWNEQYF	TGTGCCAGCAGACCCGGTACGGAATGGAACGAGCAGTACTTC
TRBV11-2	NA	NA	TRBJ1-3	CASSLDIGRASPGNTIYF	TGTGCCAGCAGCTTAGATATAGGGAGAGCGAGTCCTGGAAACACCATATATTTT
TRBV2	NA	few	TRBJ1-4	CASSDRAQDEKLFF	TGTGCCAGCAGTGACAGGGCCCAGGATGAAAAACTGTTTTTT
TRBV29-1	TRBD1	NA	TRBJ1-2	CSVTWGDRGGYTF	TGCAGCGTCACATGGGGGGACAGGGGTGGCTACACCTTC
TRBV7-2	NA	few	TRBJ2-5	CASSLWVGETQYF	TGTGCCAGCAGCTTATGGGTAGGGGAGACCCAGTACTTC
TRBV4-2	NA	NA	TRBJ1-2	CASSPAGYGYTF	TGTGCCAGCAGCCCGGCGGGGTATGGCTACACCTTC
TRBV27	NA	once	TRBJ1-3	CASIYGNTIYF	TGTGCCAGCATATATGGAAACACCATATATTTT
TRBV6-4	NA	few	TRBJ1-1	CASRTFDSTGEAFF	TGTGCCAGCAGGACCTTCGACAGTACTGGGGAAGCTTTCTTT
TRBV30	NA	NA	TRBJ2-4	CAWRAQNIQYF	TGTGCCTGGAGAGCCCAAAACATTCAGTACTTC
TRBV29-1	NA	NA	TRBJ2-2	CSVVMGSKSTGELFF	TGCAGCGTTGTTATGGGGAGCAAGTCCACCGGGGAGCTGTTTTTT
TRBV4-2	TRBD1	NA	TRBJ1-1	CASSPYPQGRGDSEAFF	TGTGCCAGCAGCCCCTATCCGCAGGGCAGGGGGGACTCTGAAGCTTTCTTT
TRBV3-1	NA	many	TRBJ1-2	CASSQDLAYGYTF	TGTGCCAGCAGCCAAGATTTGGCCTATGGCTACACCTTC
TRBV27	TRBD1	NA	TRBJ2-1	CASSRRTGGRHEQFF	TGTGCCAGCAGTCGACGGACAGGGGGAAGGCATGAGCAGTTCTTC